This entry concerns a single T cell receptor (beta chain). The sample originates from a study of blood T cell repertoires in COVID-19. The V and J ends lost 4 bases and 3 bases respectively, with 16 bases between them. Germline V gene data show CDR1 as LNHDA and CDR2 as SQIVND (reference sequence). CDR3 length: 16 amino acids. Original handling: Estimates of nucleated cell counts were drawn from the amplification of reference gene primers. Produced via immunoSEQ multiplex PCR; TCRdb's table is partial and in-frame only. The D gene and trimming were derived from the DNA, and the V and J assignments and clone size from that table. The sample comprises 150,000 to 200,000 clones, around 89% of which are singletons, and 4.4% rests with the top ten.

The rearrangement links TRBV19 to TRBJ2-4, with D maybe TRBD2 (7 bases). The sample was peripheral blood. The receptor was isolated from a human donor in a cohort sampled during active COVID-19. Here the CDR3 DNA reads TGTGCCAGTAGTACGAGTAGGGGGGGCATCAAAAACATTCAGTACTTC. This translates into CASSTSRGGIKNIQYF.